This TCR beta chain was captured in a study of control samples from healthy donors and cancer patients. Measured with immunoSEQ multiplex PCR; TCRdb has only the in-frame clones, and not every one. The sample records around 28,000 clones, approximately 90% being singletons. CDR1 and CDR2 from the germline V gene are KGHDR and SFDVKD. CDR3 length: 17 residues. V was clipped by 2 bases and J by 9 bases; unmatched bases: 8. The sample comprised PBMCs. This clonotype originated in a man aged 50-59 years with lung cancer. The V gene is TRBV24-1, the J gene TRBJ1-6, with 11 bases aligning to TRBD1. The CDR3 nucleotides are TGTGCCACCAGTGATTCTGCGGACAGGGGGCAGGTTTCACCCCTCCACTTT. Translation gives CATSDSADRGQVSPLHF.